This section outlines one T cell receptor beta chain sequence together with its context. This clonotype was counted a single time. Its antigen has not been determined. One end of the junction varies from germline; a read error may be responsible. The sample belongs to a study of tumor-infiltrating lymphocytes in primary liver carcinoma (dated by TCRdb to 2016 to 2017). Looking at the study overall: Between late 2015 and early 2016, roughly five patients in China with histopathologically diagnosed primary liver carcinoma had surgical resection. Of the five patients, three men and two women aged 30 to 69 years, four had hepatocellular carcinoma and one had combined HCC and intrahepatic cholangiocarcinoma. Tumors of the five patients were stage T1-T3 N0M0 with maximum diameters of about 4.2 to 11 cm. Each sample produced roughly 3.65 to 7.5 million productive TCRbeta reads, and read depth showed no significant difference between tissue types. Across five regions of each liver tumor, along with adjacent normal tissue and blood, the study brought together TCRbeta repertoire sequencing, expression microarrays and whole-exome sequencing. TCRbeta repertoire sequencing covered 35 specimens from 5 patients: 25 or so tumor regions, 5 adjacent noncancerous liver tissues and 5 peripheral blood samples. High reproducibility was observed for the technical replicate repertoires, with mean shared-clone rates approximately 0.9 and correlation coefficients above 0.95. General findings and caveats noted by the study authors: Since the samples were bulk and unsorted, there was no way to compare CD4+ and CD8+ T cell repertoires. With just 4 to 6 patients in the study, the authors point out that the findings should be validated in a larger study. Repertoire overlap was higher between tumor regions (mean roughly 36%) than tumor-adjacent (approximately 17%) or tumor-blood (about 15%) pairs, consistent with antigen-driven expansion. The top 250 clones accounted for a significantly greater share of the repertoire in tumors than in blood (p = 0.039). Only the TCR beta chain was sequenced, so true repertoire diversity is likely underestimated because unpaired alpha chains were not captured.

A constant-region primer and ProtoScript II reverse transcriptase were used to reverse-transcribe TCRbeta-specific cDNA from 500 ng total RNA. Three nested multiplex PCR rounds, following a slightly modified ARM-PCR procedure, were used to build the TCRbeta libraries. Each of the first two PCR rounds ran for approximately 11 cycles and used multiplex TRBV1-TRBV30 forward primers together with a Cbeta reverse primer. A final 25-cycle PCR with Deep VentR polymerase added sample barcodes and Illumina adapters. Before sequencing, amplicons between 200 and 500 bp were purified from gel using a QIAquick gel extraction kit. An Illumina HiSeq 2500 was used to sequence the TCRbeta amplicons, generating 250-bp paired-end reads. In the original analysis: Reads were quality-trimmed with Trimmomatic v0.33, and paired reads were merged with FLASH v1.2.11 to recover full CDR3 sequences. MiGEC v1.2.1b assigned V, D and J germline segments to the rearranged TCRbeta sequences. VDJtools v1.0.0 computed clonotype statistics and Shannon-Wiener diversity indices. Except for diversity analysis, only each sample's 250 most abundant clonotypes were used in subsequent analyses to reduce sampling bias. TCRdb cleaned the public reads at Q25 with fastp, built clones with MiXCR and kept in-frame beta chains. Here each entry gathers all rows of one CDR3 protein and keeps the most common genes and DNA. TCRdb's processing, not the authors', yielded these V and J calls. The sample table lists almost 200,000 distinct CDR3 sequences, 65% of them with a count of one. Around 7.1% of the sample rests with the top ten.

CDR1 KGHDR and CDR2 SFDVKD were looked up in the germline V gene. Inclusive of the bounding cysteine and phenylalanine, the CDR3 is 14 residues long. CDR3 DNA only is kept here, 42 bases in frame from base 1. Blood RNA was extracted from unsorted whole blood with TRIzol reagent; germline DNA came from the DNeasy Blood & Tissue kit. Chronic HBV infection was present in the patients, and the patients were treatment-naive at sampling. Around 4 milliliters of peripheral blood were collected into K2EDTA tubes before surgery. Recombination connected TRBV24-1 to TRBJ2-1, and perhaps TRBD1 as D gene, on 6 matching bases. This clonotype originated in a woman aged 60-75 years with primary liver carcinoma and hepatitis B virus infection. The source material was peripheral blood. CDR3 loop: CATSVGTSYNDQFF. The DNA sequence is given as TGTGCCACCAGTGTTGGGACAAGCTACAATGACCAGTTCTTC.